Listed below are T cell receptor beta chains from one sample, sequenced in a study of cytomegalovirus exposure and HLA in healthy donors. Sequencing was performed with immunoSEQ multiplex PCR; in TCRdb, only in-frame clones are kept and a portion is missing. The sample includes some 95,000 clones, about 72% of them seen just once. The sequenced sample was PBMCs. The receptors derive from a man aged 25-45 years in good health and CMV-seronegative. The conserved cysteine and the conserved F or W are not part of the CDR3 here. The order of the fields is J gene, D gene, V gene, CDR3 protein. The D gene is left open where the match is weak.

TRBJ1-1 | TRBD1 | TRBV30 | ASGQGGMNTEAF
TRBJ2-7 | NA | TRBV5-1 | ASSQDTYEQY
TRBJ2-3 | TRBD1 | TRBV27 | ASRSQGAGTDTQY
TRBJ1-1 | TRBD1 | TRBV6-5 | ASSNGQAGAF
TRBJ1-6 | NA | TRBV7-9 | ASSLGGRDAGSPLH
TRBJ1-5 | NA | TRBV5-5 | ASSPGILSLNQPQH
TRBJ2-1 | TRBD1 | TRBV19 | ASQQGNNEQF
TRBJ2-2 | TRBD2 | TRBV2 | ASSERGPGTSATGELF
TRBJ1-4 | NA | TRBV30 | AWKGLSAPSNEKLF
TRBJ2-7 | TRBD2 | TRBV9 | ASSGGSGSDYEQY
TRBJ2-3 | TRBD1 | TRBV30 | AGSLGQNTDTQY
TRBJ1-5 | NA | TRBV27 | ASSRGGNQPQH
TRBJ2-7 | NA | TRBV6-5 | ASSNPGGHEQY
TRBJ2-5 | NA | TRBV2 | ASKRGEQETQY
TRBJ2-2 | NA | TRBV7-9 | ASSPPGLSRELF
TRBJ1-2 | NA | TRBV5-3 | ARSTNGSGYGYT
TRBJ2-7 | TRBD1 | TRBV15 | ATGLDRDRISYEQY